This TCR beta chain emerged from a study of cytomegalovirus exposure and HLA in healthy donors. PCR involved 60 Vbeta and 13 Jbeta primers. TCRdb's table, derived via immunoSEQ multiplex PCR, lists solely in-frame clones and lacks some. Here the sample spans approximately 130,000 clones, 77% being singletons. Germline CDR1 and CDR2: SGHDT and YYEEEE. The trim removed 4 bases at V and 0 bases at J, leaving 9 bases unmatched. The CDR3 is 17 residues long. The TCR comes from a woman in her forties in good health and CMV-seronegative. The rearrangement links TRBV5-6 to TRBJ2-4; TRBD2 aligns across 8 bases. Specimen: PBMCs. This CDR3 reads CASSTTTSGLAKNIQYF. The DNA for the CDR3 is TGTGCCAGCAGCACCACCACTAGCGGTCTAGCCAAAAACATTCAGTACTTC.